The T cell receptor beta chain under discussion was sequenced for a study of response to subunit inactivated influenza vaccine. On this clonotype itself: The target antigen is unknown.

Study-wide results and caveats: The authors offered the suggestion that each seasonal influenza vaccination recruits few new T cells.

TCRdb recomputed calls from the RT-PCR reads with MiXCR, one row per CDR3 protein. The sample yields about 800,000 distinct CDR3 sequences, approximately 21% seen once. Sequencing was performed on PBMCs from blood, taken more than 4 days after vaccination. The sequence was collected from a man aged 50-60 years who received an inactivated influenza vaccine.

CDR3 amino acids: CASSSPRQGTNTEAFF. The CDR3 nucleotides read TGTGCCAGCAGTTCTCCGCGACAGGGAACGAACACTGAAGCTTTCTTT. The chain joins TRBV6-2 or TRBV6-3 to TRBJ1-1; 7 positions match TRBD1. CDR1 and CDR2 from the germline V gene are MNHEY and SVGEGT. The V gene end was trimmed by 4 bases and the J gene end by 1 base; junction bases not matched to a gene: 9. The CDR3 loop spans 16 amino acids.